Sequencing of this TCR beta chain was carried out in a study of T and B cells in COVID-19 patients. Study conclusions and caveats: Symptomatic-phase blood samples from mildly ill patients and early samples from severe cases were scarce.

Multiplex PCR with BIOMED2 TRB-A/B primer pools amplified TRB rearrangements. MiXCR, applied by TCRdb to the multiplex PCR reads, yields one record per CDR3 protein. The sample consists of roughly 18,000 distinct CDR3 sequences, approximately 30% of them appearing once. The CDR3 covers 14 residues. From germline, CDR1 is MNHEY and CDR2 SVGAGI. The V end was cut by 7 bases, the J end by 0 bases, with 7 bases between. By share of the sample, this clonotype is medium-sized (0.01 to 0.1%). Its specificity is unknown. TRB was amplified from about 260-540 ng of blood genomic DNA. The receptor was derived from a human donor who had recovered from COVID-19. The sample consisted of blood. The chain recombines TRBV6-5 with TRBJ2-6; D ambiguous. The DNA of the CDR3 is TGTGCCAGCAACCGGGCCTCTGGGGCCAACGTCCTGACTTTC. This sequence encodes CASNRASGANVLTF.